The clone carrying this TCR beta chain was seen many times. Its antigen is currently unknown. This entry belongs to a study of regulatory T cells in long-lasting Graves disease. Germline V CDR1 and CDR2: SNHLY, FYNNEI. V trimming: 7 bases; J trimming: 2 bases; junction bases outside the gene matches: 6. This CDR3 is 14 amino acids long. Time point here: newly diagnosed GD, antithyroid drugs for less than 3 months. After RNA was extracted from PBMCs, the TCR library was made from it. The study's findings and limits: The number of shared public clonotypes was higher in persistent patients (roughly 3,000) than new patients (966). Favored gene segments in persistent disease were TRBV28, TRBJ1-2 and TRBJ2-5.

To make TCR beta libraries, researchers used iRepertoire HTBI primers and Arm-PCR of CDR3 regions. TCRdb re-called the multiplex PCR reads through MiXCR, storing one row per CDR3 protein. The sample records roughly 410,000 distinct CDR3 sequences, over 12% being singletons. This same sample was also part of a study on T cells in Graves' hyperthyroidism and ophthalmopathy. From that second work: Researchers ran a first-round RT-PCR on the TCR CDR3 using the HTBI primer set.

Specimen: peripheral blood mononuclear cells (PBMCs), collected at new diagnosis, from a patient treated with antithyroid drugs. The chain uses TRBV2 and TRBJ2-7; TRBD1 matches at 9 bases. The clonotype was recovered from a woman aged 35 to 49 with Graves disease. The CDR3 DNA reads as TGTGCCAGCACCCGGGACAGGGTAACCTACGAGCAGTACTTC. It is translated as CASTRDRVTYEQYF.